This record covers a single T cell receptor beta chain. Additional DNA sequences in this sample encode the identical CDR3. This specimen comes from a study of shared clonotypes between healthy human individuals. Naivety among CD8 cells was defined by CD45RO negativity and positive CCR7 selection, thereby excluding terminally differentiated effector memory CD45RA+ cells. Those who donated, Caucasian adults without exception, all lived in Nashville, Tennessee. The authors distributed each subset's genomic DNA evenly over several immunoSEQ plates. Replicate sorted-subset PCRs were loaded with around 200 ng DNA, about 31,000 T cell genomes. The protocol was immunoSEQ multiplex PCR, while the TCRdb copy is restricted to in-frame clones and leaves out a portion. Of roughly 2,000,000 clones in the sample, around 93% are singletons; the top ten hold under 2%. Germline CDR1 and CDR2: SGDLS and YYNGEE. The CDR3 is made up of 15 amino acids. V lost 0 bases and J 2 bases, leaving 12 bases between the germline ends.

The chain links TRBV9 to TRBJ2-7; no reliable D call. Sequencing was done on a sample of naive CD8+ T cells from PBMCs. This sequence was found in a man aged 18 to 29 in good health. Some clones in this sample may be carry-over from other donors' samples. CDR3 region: CASSVGDSTTYEQYF. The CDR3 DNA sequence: TGTGCCAGCAGCGTAGGAGATAGTACAACCTACGAGCAGTACTTC.